These 7 T cell receptor beta chains originate from one sample sequenced in a study of blood T cell repertoires in COVID-19. The data were produced by immunoSEQ multiplex PCR, yet TCRdb's version contains in-frame clones alone and is incomplete. The data contain some 250,000 clones, about four fifths of them singletons. The sequenced material came from peripheral blood. The source is a woman aged 60-75 years with active or convalescent COVID-19.

This clone has just a few counts. The rearrangement uses TRBV2 and TRBJ1-1, with D hard to call. Trimming removed 9 bases from V and 6 bases from J, with 14 bases in between. CDR3 size: 12 residues. Germline CDR1 reads SNHLY; CDR2 reads FYNNEI. The CDR3 spells CARRSYGAEAFF. The CDR3 bases are TGTGCCAGAAGGAGCTACGGGGCTGAAGCTTTCTTT.

This chain connects TRBV6-5 to TRBJ2-5; the match to TRBD1 covers 12 bases. The CDR3 covers 14 residues. V was clipped by 6 bases and J by 11 bases; unmatched bases: 10. Germline V CDR1 and CDR2: MNHEY, SVGAGI. CDR3 DNA: TGTGCCAGCAGCCTCCGGGACAGGGGGCTGGCTCAGTACTTC. Amino acid sequence: CASSLRDRGLAQYF.

The chain uses TRBV19 and TRBJ2-2; the D gene is possibly TRBD1 (5 bases). Germline CDR1 is LNHDA and CDR2 is SQIVND (reference sequence). V was cut by 3 bases and J by 0 bases, with 14 bases left in between. CDR3 length equals 17 residues. The CDR3 is CASSISRGRSNTGELFF. The CDR3 bases are TGTGCCAGTAGTATTAGTAGGGGTAGATCGAACACCGGGGAGCTGTTTTTT.

V and J are TRBV21-1 and TRBJ1-2; the D call in the table, TRBD1, was not verified against the DNA. TRBV21-1 is labeled a pseudogene. The CDR3 loop spans 19 amino acids. This CDR3 reads CASSRLPGQGRKFDYGYTF. DNA of the CDR3: TGTGCCAGCAGCAGACTACCGGGACAGGGGAGAAAATTTGACTATGGCTACACCTTC.

The chain carries TRBV2 and TRBJ2-3; weak D call: TRBD2 (6 bases). The V and J ends lost 4 bases and 1 base respectively, with 9 bases between them. There are 14 residues in the CDR3. The germline CDR1 and CDR2 sequences are SNHLY and FYNNEI. The CDR3 nucleotides are TGTGCCAGCAGTGTCCAGCGGGGCACAGATACGCAGTATTTT. Protein product: CASSVQRGTDTQYF.

V usage is TRBV12-3 or TRBV12-4 and J usage is TRBJ2-7, with unresolved D. CDR3 length equals 12 residues. V lost 4 bases to trimming and J lost 1 base, with 5 bases between them. CDR3 in amino acids: CASSSLSYEQYF. DNA for the CDR3: TGTGCCAGCAGTTCTCTATCCTACGAGCAGTACTTC.

The rearrangement links TRBV9 to TRBJ1-6, with TRBD1 matching 7 bases. With V trimmed by 3 bases and J by 8 bases, 8 bases remained unmatched. Germline V gene sequence: CDR1 SGDLS, CDR2 YYNGEE. CDR3 length equals 15 residues. The CDR3 DNA sequence: TGTGCCAGCAGCGGGGGGGACAGTCAACATTCACCCCTCCACTTT. This codes for CASSGGDSQHSPLHF.